One sample yielded the 4 T cell receptor beta chains listed below, sequenced in a study of cytomegalovirus exposure and HLA in healthy donors. PCR amplification relied on 60 Vbeta primers (plus 13 Jbeta primers). TCRdb's copy holds only in-frame clones and misses some; the assay was immunoSEQ multiplex PCR. Of 130,000 to 150,000 clones in the sample, more than 75% were seen once. The sequencing input was PBMCs. The receptors here all came from a female donor in good health and CMV-seronegative.

This chain links TRBV5-6 with TRBJ2-5; 7 positions match TRBD2. V shed 0 bases, J shed 2 bases, and the junction held 10 bases outside the gene matches. CDR3 length: 17 residues. Germline values: CDR1 SGHDT, CDR2 YYEEEE. CDR3 in amino acids: CASSLERGRTRQETQYF. The CDR3 nucleotides are TGTGCCAGCAGCTTGGAGCGGGGACGGACGCGTCAAGAGACCCAGTACTTC.

The V and J genes are TRBV5-4 and TRBJ2-5; TRBD1 aligns across 12 bases. The CDR3 length is 17 residues. Trimming cost V 2 bases and J 5 bases; bases outside gene matches: 10. Per the germline V gene, CDR1 is SGHNT and CDR2 is YYREEE (reference sequence). Here the CDR3 DNA reads TGTGCCAGCAGCTTAAGGGTAGTCGGGACAGGGGGCGAGACCCAGTACTTC. It is translated as CASSLRVVGTGGETQYF.

V usage is TRBV28 and J usage is TRBJ2-1; the D gene is possibly TRBD2 (7 bases). Trimming removed 6 bases from V and 4 bases from J, with 28 bases in between. The V gene's germline CDR1 is MDHEN and CDR2 SYDVKM. The length of the CDR3 is 19 residues. The CDR3 coding sequence is TGTGCCAGCAGCCCCCCCGGAGGGGGGGCCCAAAGGGAGTACAATGAGCAGTTCTTC. Protein product: CASSPPGGGAQREYNEQFF. Full variable domain (missing parts from reference TRBV28 and TRBJ2-1): DVKVTQSSRYLVKRTGEKVFLECVQDMDHENMFWYRQDPGLGLRLIYFSYDVKMKEKGDIPEGYSVSREKKERFSLILESASTNQTSMYLCASSPPGGGAQREYNEQFFGPGTRLTVL.

The genes are TRBV5-8 and TRBJ2-3; 7 bases match TRBD1. This CDR3 is 15 amino acids long. Germline CDR1 SGHTS, CDR2 YDEGEE. J lost 0 bases, V lost 2 bases, and 3 bases had no gene match. The CDR3 reads CASSFGTVSTDTQYF. Here the CDR3 DNA reads TGTGCCAGCAGCTTCGGGACAGTCAGCACAGATACGCAGTATTTT.